Given below is one T cell receptor (beta chain) in context. TCR cDNA, made by 5'RACE template switching, carried an added universal primer site and UMIs. Each CDR3 protein is one row after TCRdb ran MiXCR on the 5' RACE reads. The sample holds 300,000 to 400,000 distinct CDR3 sequences, over 8% seen once. V dropped 4 bases and J dropped 0; count of bases not matched to a gene: 7. CDR3 length: 19 amino acids. Germline CDR1 reads LGHNA; CDR2 reads YNFKEQ. The record originates from a study of T cells after yellow fever vaccination. The source is a man aged 18 to 35 who received the YFV17D yellow fever vaccine. The J gene is TRBJ2-2, the V gene TRBV4-2; 14 bases are shared with TRBD2. The sequenced sample was PBMCs, obtained on the day of the first yellow fever vaccination. The CDR3 region has the DNA TGTGCCAGCAGCCTCCGGACTAGCGGGGGGCGATCGAACACCGGGGAGCTGTTTTTT. It specifies CASSLRTSGGRSNTGELFF.